What follows are 9 T cell receptor beta chains derived from one specimen sequenced in a study of identical twins. One entry per CDR3 protein, called by TCRdb with MiXCR from the 5' RACE reads. The repertoire holds over 250,000 distinct CDR3 sequences, with 8.5% to 9.5% as singletons. This sample also appeared in a second study, on yellow fever vaccine responses in identical twins.

Sequencing was performed on CD8+ T cells sorted from blood. These receptors came from a woman between 18 and 29 years old in good health.

This clonotype was seen a handful of times. A single base separates this from a much larger clone, so it may be a read error. The chain carries TRBV20-1 and TRBJ2-5; 8 bases agree with TRBD2. Germline V CDR1 and CDR2: DFQATT, SNEGSKA (reference sequence). CDR3 length: 17 amino acids. The CDR3 nucleotides read TGCTGTGCTAGAGATGGGGGGATCAGCGGGAGAGGAGAGACCCAGTACTTC. Its protein product is CCARDGGISGRGETQYF.

This clonotype was picked up a small number of times. The chain is built from TRBV5-1 and TRBJ2-7, with D unclear. The germline gives CDR1 SGHRS, CDR2 YFSETQ. With 0 bases removed from V and 6 bases from J, the gap between germline ends came to 10 bases. The CDR3 totals 13 residues. The CDR3 DNA reads as TGCGCCAGCAGCTTGGCCGCATCTCTCGAGCAGTACTTC. Residues: CASSLAASLEQYF.

Concerning this clonotype itself: The junction does not match germline at one end; this may be a read error. This sequence joins TRBV7-9 and TRBJ1-1, with TRBD1 identical over 8 bases. The CDR3 totals 15 residues. The germline V gene has CDR1 SEHNR and CDR2 FQNEAQ (reference sequence). The CDR3 loop is CASSFLTGANPEAFF. CDR3 coding DNA: TGTGCCAGCAGCTTTTTGACAGGGGCGAACCCTGAAGCTTTCTTT.

The chain employs TRBV27 and TRBJ2-7, with D tentatively TRBD2 (5 bases). The germline gives CDR1 MNHEY, CDR2 SMNVEV (reference sequence). The CDR3 has 13 residues. The V end was cut by 6 bases, the J end by 3 bases, with 12 bases between. The CDR3 DNA reads TGTGCCAGCAGACCAGGAGGTGGCTACGAGCAGTACTTC. Amino acid sequence: CASRPGGGYEQYF.

There are many counts of this clonotype. The chain joins TRBV6-2 or TRBV6-3 to TRBJ1-1; D ambiguous. There are 13 residues in the CDR3. Germline CDR1 reads MNHEY; CDR2 reads SVGEGT. V lost 2 bases, J lost 4 bases, and 8 bases lay in between. Here the CDR3 DNA reads TGTGCCAGCAGTTACGTCCCGGGCACTGAAGCTTTCTTT. Amino acid sequence: CASSYVPGTEAFF.

In its sample, this clonotype was seen many times. This sequence joins TRBV25-1 and TRBJ2-7, with D unresolved. CDR1 and CDR2 from the germline V gene are MGHDK and SYGVNS. V was cut by 4 bases and J by 6 bases, with 7 bases left in between. The CDR3 has 11 amino acids. CDR3 bases: TGTGCCAGCAGTGCGGGTATCGAGCAGTACTTC. This sequence encodes CASSAGIEQYF.

This clonotype was detected a few times. This rearrangement joins TRBV5-1 to TRBJ2-5, with 9 bases that match TRBD2. The CDR3 totals 15 residues. In germline, CDR1 is SGHRS, CDR2 YFSETQ. V was pared by 2 bases and J by 1 base, with 3 bases of the junction left unmatched. CDR3 sequence reads: CASSFSGGSQETQYF. CDR3 nucleotides: TGCGCCAGCAGCTTCAGCGGGGGGAGCCAAGAGACCCAGTACTTC.

Many counts were recorded for this clonotype. The chain couples TRBV5-1 to TRBJ1-2, with 12 bases aligning to TRBD1. Germline lookup yields CDR1 SGHRS and CDR2 YFSETQ. The length of the CDR3 is 14 residues. V dropped 4 bases and J dropped 7; count of bases not matched to a gene: 5. The CDR3 region has the DNA TGCGCCAGCAGCGAGGGACAGGGGGCGCTTGGCTACACCTTC. Residues: CASSEGQGALGYTF.

The CDR3 nucleotides read TGTGCCAGCCGGGGGGGAGGGCAAGAGACCCAGTACTTC. Amino acids: CASRGGGQETQYF. The chain employs TRBV7-2 and TRBJ2-5, with 8 positions matching TRBD2. The V and J ends lost 8 bases and 2 bases, in that order; junction bases with no gene match: 4. This CDR3 is 13 amino acids long. CDR1 and CDR2 (germline): SGHTA, FQGNSA.